The 16 T cell receptor beta chains below all came from one sample that was sequenced in a study of response to subunit inactivated influenza vaccine. A single record per CDR3 protein comes from TCRdb applying MiXCR to the RT-PCR reads. In the table there are 250,000 to 350,000 distinct CDR3 sequences, 22% of which are singletons. Sequenced material: PBMCs from blood, taken about 19 months after vaccination. The source of these receptors is a man aged 45-69 years who received an inactivated influenza vaccine.

The V and J genes are TRBV12-3 or TRBV12-4 and TRBJ2-5; D ambiguous. CDR3 length: 15 residues. The V end was cut by 1 base, the J end by 1 base, with 10 bases between. The chain's CDR3 is CASSLVSGSQETQYF. The CDR3 coding sequence is TGTGCCAGCAGTTTAGTTTCCGGATCCCAAGAGACCCAGTACTTC.

Only a few counts were recorded for this clonotype. This chain uses TRBV12-3 or TRBV12-4 with TRBJ1-1; 7 bases match TRBD1. The CDR3 runs to 13 residues. V shed 5 bases and J 7 bases; nucleotides not matched to a gene: 7. CDR3 DNA sequence: TGTGCCAGCAGTCCTTCGACAGGGTATGAAGCTTTCTTT. Amino acids: CASSPSTGYEAFF.

This clonotype was observed once. The gene calls are TRBV24-1 and TRBJ2-1; D possibly uses TRBD1 or TRBD2 (6 bases each). Trimming took off 4 bases at V and 8 bases at J, with 17 bases between the two ends. This CDR3 contains 15 residues. CDR1 is KGHDR, CDR2 SFDVKD, per germline. Here the CDR3 DNA reads TGTGCCACCAGTGACCCAGGGGAGGTTTCCGATGAGCAGTTCTTC. Translated: CATSDPGEVSDEQFF.

This clonotype was detected many times. The genes are TRBV28 and TRBJ1-2; D ambiguous. The germline CDR1 and CDR2 sequences are MDHEN and SYDVKM. The CDR3 totals 17 residues. V dropped 4 bases and J dropped 4 bases, with 22 bases sitting between them. CDR3 protein: CASSSVVRKGPVYGYTF. The CDR3 DNA follows: TGTGCCAGCAGTTCCGTCGTGAGGAAGGGTCCCGTCTATGGCTACACCTTC.

Comment on this clonotype: The junction shows a germline mismatch at one end, possibly a read error. The chain joins TRBV20-1 to TRBJ1-5; 7 nucleotides align to TRBD1. This CDR3 has 14 residues. Per germline, CDR1 DFQATT and CDR2 SNEGSKA (reference sequence). The DNA for the CDR3 is TGCAGTGCTACGACAGGGATAGGGTATCAGTCCCAGCATTTT. Encoded protein: CSATTGIGYQSQHF.

The chain couples TRBV7-9 to TRBJ1-2; 7 bases are a match to TRBD1. With 4 bases clipped from V and 3 bases from J, the junction kept 5 bases outside the gene matches. The germline CDR1 and CDR2 sequences are SEHNR and FQNEAQ (reference sequence). This CDR3 has 14 amino acids. CDR3 sequence: CASSSTQGYYGYTF. In DNA, the CDR3 is TGTGCCAGCAGCTCCACACAGGGGTACTATGGCTACACCTTC.

CDR3 in DNA: TGTGCCAGCAGTTTCGCCTTGCAGGGAGAAGGAAACACCATATATTTT. This gives the protein CASSFALQGEGNTIYF. The rearrangement joins TRBV28 to TRBJ1-3; D may be TRBD1 (5 bases). V lost 3 bases to trimming and J lost 4 bases, with 16 bases between them. The CDR3 sequence is 16 residues long. Germline loops: CDR1 MDHEN, CDR2 SYDVKM.

The chain is built from TRBV4-2 and TRBJ2-7; 11 bases line up with TRBD2. Germline values: CDR1 LGHNA, CDR2 YNFKEQ. Trimming removed 1 base from V and 4 bases from J; junction bases left unmatched: 6. This CDR3 contains 16 residues. The CDR3, as DNA: TGTGCCAGCAGCCAAGGGCCCGGGACTAGCGGATACGAGCAGTACTTC. This encodes CASSQGPGTSGYEQYF.

This clonotype appeared a few times. The J gene is TRBJ2-2, the V gene TRBV7-2, with 12 bases aligning to TRBD1. Looked up from germline, CDR1 is SGHTA and CDR2 is FQGNSA. The CDR3 is 16 residues long. The V and J ends lost 6 bases and 7 bases, in that order; junction bases with no gene match: 9. CDR3 in amino acids: CASRPGTGGGFGELFF. CDR3 DNA: TGTGCCAGCAGACCCGGGACAGGGGGCGGGTTCGGGGAGCTGTTTTTT.

This clonotype was seen more than once but under ten times. The chain has TRBV5-4 and TRBJ2-3; 9 bases agree with TRBD1. Germline V gene sequence: CDR1 SGHNT, CDR2 YYREEE (reference sequence). The trim removed 0 bases at V and 4 bases at J, leaving 9 bases unmatched. CDR3 length: 17 amino acids. CDR3 nucleotides: TGTGCCAGCAGCTTGGCGACAGGGGGATTTTCAGCAGATACGCAGTATTTT. Translating it yields CASSLATGGFSADTQYF.

This clonotype was detected only a few times. CDR3 coding DNA: TGCAGTGCTACTACAGGGGGCGCGAAGGACACCATATATTTT. It yields the protein CSATTGGAKDTIYF. The chain joins TRBV20-1 to TRBJ1-3; 9 positions match TRBD1. Germline loops: CDR1 DFQATT, CDR2 SNEGSKA (reference sequence). There are 14 residues in the CDR3. V gave up 4 bases and J gave up 8 bases; unmatched junction bases: 9.

The chain joins TRBV10-3 to TRBJ2-3, with D perhaps being TRBD1 or TRBD2 (5 bases each). The V end was cut by 8 bases, the J end by 1 base, with 10 bases between. Germline V CDR1 and CDR2: ENHRY, SYGVKD. The CDR3 runs 13 residues. CDR3 in amino acids: CAIRGPGTDTQYF. The CDR3 coding sequence is TGTGCCATCCGGGGACCGGGCACAGATACGCAGTATTTT.

V and J are TRBV3-1 and TRBJ2-2, with TRBD2 as a possible D gene (5 bases). Germline lookup yields CDR1 LGHDT and CDR2 YNNKEL (reference sequence). V was pared by 4 bases and J by 5 bases, with 8 bases between. The CDR3 consists of 13 residues. The CDR3 sequence is CASSPGKTGELFF. CDR3 DNA: TGTGCCAGCAGCCCCGGGAAGACCGGGGAGCTGTTTTTT.

This clonotype was counted only a few times. The rearrangement links TRBV18 to TRBJ2-5, with D perhaps TRBD2 (5 bases). V dropped 6 bases and J dropped 3 bases, with 11 bases sitting between them. The CDR3 covers 13 residues. Germline V gene sequence: CDR1 KGHSH, CDR2 LQKENI. CDR3 sequence: CASSPRAKETQYF. Here the CDR3 DNA reads TGTGCCAGCTCTCCGAGGGCGAAAGAGACCCAGTACTTC.

The J gene is TRBJ1-6, the V gene TRBV10-3; TRBD1 is a possible D gene (5 bases). The CDR3 length is 13 residues. Trimming left V 10 bases short and J 7 bases short, with 14 bases between. Germline-derived CDR1 and CDR2 are ENHRY and SYGVKD. DNA for the CDR3: TGTGCCACCCTGGGGCTACAGAATTCACCCCTCCACTTT. It codes for CATLGLQNSPLHF.

The chain uses TRBV20-1 and TRBJ2-1; D is possibly TRBD1 or TRBD2 (6 bases each). CDR1 DFQATT and CDR2 SNEGSKA come from the germline V gene (reference sequence). The CDR3 is 10 residues long. The CDR3 bases are TGCAGCGGGGGCACAAATGAGCAGTTCTTC. It codes for CSGGTNEQFF.